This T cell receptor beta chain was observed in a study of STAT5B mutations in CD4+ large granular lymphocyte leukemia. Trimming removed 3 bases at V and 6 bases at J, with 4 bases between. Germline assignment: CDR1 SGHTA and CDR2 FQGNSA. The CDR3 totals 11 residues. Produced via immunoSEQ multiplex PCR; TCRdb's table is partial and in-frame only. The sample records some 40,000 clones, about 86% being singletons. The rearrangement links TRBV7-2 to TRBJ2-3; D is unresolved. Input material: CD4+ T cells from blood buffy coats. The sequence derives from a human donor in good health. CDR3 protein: CASSFWDTQYF. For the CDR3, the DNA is TGTGCCAGCAGCTTCTGGGATACGCAGTATTTT. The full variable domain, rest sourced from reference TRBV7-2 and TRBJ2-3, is GAGVSQSPSNKVTEKGKDVELRCDPISGHTALYWYRQSLGQGLEFLIYFQGNSAPDKSGLPSDRFSAERTGGSVSTLTIQRTQQEDSAVYLCASSFWDTQYFGPGTRLTVL.